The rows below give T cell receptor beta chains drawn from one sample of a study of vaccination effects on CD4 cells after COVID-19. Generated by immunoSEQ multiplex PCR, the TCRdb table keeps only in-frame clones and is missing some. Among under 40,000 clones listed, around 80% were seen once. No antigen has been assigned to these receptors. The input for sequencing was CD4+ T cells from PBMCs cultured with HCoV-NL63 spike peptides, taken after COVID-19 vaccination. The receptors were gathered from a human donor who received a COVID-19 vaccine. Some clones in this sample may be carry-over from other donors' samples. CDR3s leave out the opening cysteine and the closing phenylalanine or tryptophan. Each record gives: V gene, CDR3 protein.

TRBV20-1	SASPGHTGQPQH
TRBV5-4	ASSLQRGLGGYT
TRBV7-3	ASSLRGGGQGQETQY
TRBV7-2	ATRGASNHGYT
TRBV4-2	ASSQEHSNQETQY
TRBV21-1	ASSMRGSYGYT
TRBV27	ASSPQTGFYGYT
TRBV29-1	SVNRVNTEAF
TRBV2	ASSQIVGLGRAF
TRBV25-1	ASRANDGGGYGYT
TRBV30	ARDRRGANVLT
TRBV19	ASSIVLDSSNQPQH
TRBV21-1	ASNNHWGLAGAWSSYNEQF
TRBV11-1	ASSFIRGETQY
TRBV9	ASSVPGAETQY
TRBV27	ASRVTGANVLT
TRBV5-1	ASSRTGGSQETQY
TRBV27	ASSAAGAPYNEQF
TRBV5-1	ASSGDTDTQY
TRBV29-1	SVARQETQY
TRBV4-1	ASSQASANTEAF
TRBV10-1	ASSEGPGTEAF
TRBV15	ATSRDYGTANEKLF
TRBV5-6	ASSLKRQGGASGYT
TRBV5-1	ASSRGTGEETEAF
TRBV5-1	ASSLGLAFYNEQF
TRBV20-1	SASPGGDQPQH